This T cell receptor (beta chain) emerged from a study of cytomegalovirus exposure and HLA in healthy donors. It was with 60 Vbeta and 13 Jbeta primers that the PCR ran. Method: immunoSEQ multiplex PCR; TCRdb's copy keeps in-frame clones and lacks some. The sample contains around 130,000 clones, 65% to 90% of which appear only once. V lost 5 bases, J lost 1 base, and 9 bases stayed unmatched. Germline CDR1 and CDR2: SGHTA and FQGNSA. CDR3 length equals 16 residues. The sequenced sample was PBMCs. The clonotype comes from a man in his fifties in good health and CMV-seronegative. The chain uses TRBV7-2 and TRBJ2-3; 7 nucleotides agree with TRBD1. CDR3 coding DNA: TGTGCCAGCAGCCCGCCGAGGGGGCGTGGCACAGATACGCAGTATTTT. Translating gives CASSPPRGRGTDTQYF.